These 20 T cell receptor beta chains originate from one sample sequenced in a study of post-analysis software for immune sequencing data. Study-wide findings and caveats: Compared with controls, patients had more of about 5 TRBV segments, including TRBV5-6, TRBV5-1 and TRBV20-1.

The authors incorporated unique molecular identifiers into the TCR beta cDNA libraries. Using its own MiXCR run on the PCR reads, TCRdb lists one record per CDR3 protein. The sample has 750,000 to 900,000 distinct CDR3 sequences; 40% to 55% are singletons. The antigens for these receptors are not known. Source material: blood. The source is a girl between 10 and 17 years old with multiple sclerosis.

This chain joins TRBV7-9 and TRBJ2-3, with D unclear. The CDR3 runs 14 residues. Trimming left V 0 bases short and J 6 bases short, with 10 bases between. The germline gives CDR1 SEHNR, CDR2 FQNEAQ (reference sequence). The CDR3 bases are TGTGCCAGCAGCTTAGCGGTGGCGTTGGATACGCAGTATTTT. Translated: CASSLAVALDTQYF.

The genes are TRBV15 and TRBJ2-3; D ambiguous. This CDR3 comprises 15 residues. V gave up 3 bases and J gave up 1 base, with 11 bases separating them. Germline V gene sequence: CDR1 LNHNV, CDR2 YYDKDF (reference sequence). The CDR3 nucleotides read TGTGCCACCAGCAGTTACATCGGACGCACAGATACGCAGTATTTT. It specifies CATSSYIGRTDTQYF.

A few counts support this clonotype. The genes are TRBV5-5 and TRBJ2-3; D call uncertain. This CDR3 region has 11 residues. Germline CDR1 and CDR2: SGHKS and YYEKEE (reference sequence). Deletions cut 3 bases from V and 7 bases from J, with 6 bases between. The CDR3 bases are TGTGCCAGCAGCTCCCGAAATACGCAGTATTTT. It translates to CASSSRNTQYF.

A few counts support this clonotype. The rearrangement uses TRBV7-2 and TRBJ2-3; a possible D gene is TRBD2 (6 bases). This CDR3 comprises 15 residues. Between the trimmed V and J ends, which lost 3 bases and 2 bases, there was a span of 12 bases. Germline V gene data show CDR1 as SGHTA and CDR2 as FQGNSA. CDR3 sequence (DNA): TGTGCCAGCAGCTTCCCTCTAGCGCTCACAGATACGCAGTATTTT. Translation: CASSFPLALTDTQYF.

This clonotype has a handful of counts. The chain has TRBV29-1 and TRBJ2-5; D unresolved. CDR3 length: 11 amino acids. Trimming left V 5 bases short and J 5 bases short, with 9 bases between. Germline V gene lookup returns CDR1 SQVTM and CDR2 ANQGSEA. CDR3 DNA: TGCAGCGTTTACGGGCGGGAGACCCAGTACTTC. Translation: CSVYGRETQYF.

The V call is TRBV6-2 or TRBV6-3, the J call TRBJ2-1, with D hard to call. Trimming removed 0 bases at V and 13 bases at J, with 13 bases between. The CDR3 has 13 residues. Looked up from germline, CDR1 is MNHEY and CDR2 is SVGEGT. The CDR3 protein is CASSYSVGKTQFF. The CDR3 region has the DNA TGTGCCAGCAGTTACTCGGTTGGGAAGACCCAGTTCTTC.

J is TRBJ2-3 and V is TRBV6-5; TRBD1 matches at 9 bases. Germline values: CDR1 MNHEY, CDR2 SVGAGI. This CDR3 is built from 18 residues. V lost 0 bases, J lost 0 bases, and 7 bases stayed unmatched. The CDR3 DNA sequence: TGTGCCAGCAGTTACTCGACCCGGACAGGGGTGAGCACAGATACGCAGTATTTT. It translates to CASSYSTRTGVSTDTQYF.

This clonotype was counted only a few times. The gene calls are TRBV20-1 and TRBJ1-2; D not certain. The germline V gene has CDR1 DFQATT and CDR2 SNEGSKA (reference sequence). The V gene lost 5 bases and the J gene lost 1 base, with 11 bases spanning the gap. The length of the CDR3 is 13 residues. The CDR3 here is CSALGVHNYGYTF. The CDR3 nucleotides read TGCAGTGCTTTGGGCGTGCATAACTATGGCTACACCTTC.

J is TRBJ2-7 and V is TRBV15, with D maybe TRBD1 (7 bases). This CDR3 region has 15 residues. V was clipped by 3 bases and J by 1 base, with 13 bases between them. Looked up from germline, CDR1 is LNHNV and CDR2 is YYDKDF (reference sequence). This CDR3 is CATSSQGGPSYEQYF. CDR3 bases: TGTGCCACCAGCAGTCAGGGGGGACCATCCTACGAGCAGTACTTC.

The chain combines TRBV4-1 with TRBJ2-5, with D possibly called TRBD1 or TRBD2 (5 bases each). This CDR3 has 17 residues. Trimming took 1 base from V and 5 from J, leaving 20 bases between them. From germline, CDR1 is MGHRA and CDR2 YSYEKL. CDR3 DNA sequence: TGCGCCAGCAGCCAAGTTGGGGCGGAGCGGTGGGAGGAGACCCAGTACTTC. The encoded protein is CASSQVGAERWEETQYF.

The CDR3 coding sequence is TGTGCCAGCAGTTACTCGGGGACAGGGGGCGTCACTGAAGCTTTCTTT. This encodes CASSYSGTGGVTEAFF. The chain is built from TRBV6-5 and TRBJ1-1; 12 bases agree with TRBD1. Germline values: CDR1 MNHEY, CDR2 SVGAGI. This CDR3 has 16 amino acids. V was pared by 0 bases and J by 4 bases, with 3 bases of the junction left unmatched.

This clonotype was recorded a few times. The gene calls are TRBV29-1 and TRBJ2-3, with D possibly being TRBD2 (6 bases). Germline V gene data show CDR1 as SQVTM and CDR2 as ANQGSEA. The CDR3 extends over 13 amino acids. V lost 4 bases to trimming and J lost 2 bases, with 10 bases between them. CDR3 in amino acids: CSVAGVPTDTQYF. In DNA, the CDR3 is TGCAGCGTTGCGGGAGTGCCCACAGATACGCAGTATTTT.

The rearrangement joins TRBV5-1 to TRBJ2-7; D uncertain. TRBJ2-5 explains the end of the DNA better; the J call may be wrong. Germline assignment: CDR1 SGHRS and CDR2 YFSETQ. This CDR3 comprises 15 residues. As DNA, the CDR3 is TGCGCCAGCAGACCCATAGGGCAAGATGGGGAGACCCAGTACTTC. The encoded protein is CASRPIGQDGETQYF.

The genes are TRBV12-3 or TRBV12-4 and TRBJ2-1; 9 bases line up with TRBD2. The CDR3 is made up of 14 amino acids. Trimming cost V 6 bases and J 9 bases; bases outside gene matches: 9. CDR3: CASRIAGAPSEQFF. As DNA, the CDR3 is TGTGCCAGCAGGATAGCGGGAGCCCCGAGTGAGCAGTTCTTC.

V gene TRBV28 combines with J gene TRBJ2-7, with D maybe TRBD2 (6 bases). Gene TRBJ2-4 matches the end of the DNA better, so the J call may be wrong. This CDR3 contains 14 residues. The V gene's germline CDR1 is MDHEN and CDR2 SYDVKM. CDR3 sequence: CASSRRDSGNIQYF. CDR3 DNA sequence: TGTGCCAGCAGTCGACGGGACTCAGGGAACATTCAGTACTTC.

There are a few counts of this clonotype. The V gene is TRBV30, the J gene TRBJ2-1; a weak D match, TRBD2 (6 bases). V was clipped by 4 bases and J by 7 bases, with 20 bases between them. CDR1 is GTSNPN, CDR2 SVGIG, per germline (reference sequence). This CDR3 spans 15 amino acids. The CDR3 DNA reads TGTGCCTGGAAAAGGGATAGCGGAACTACAAATGAGCAGTTCTTC. Encoded protein: CAWKRDSGTTNEQFF.

The chain couples TRBV27 to TRBJ1-4; D gene unclear. Trimming stripped 8 bases from V and 7 bases from J, with 11 bases between. Germline values: CDR1 MNHEY, CDR2 SMNVEV (reference sequence). The CDR3 contains 12 residues. Written as DNA, the CDR3 is TGTGCCAGCCAGGACGGCTCTGAAAAACTGTTTTTT. It yields the protein CASQDGSEKLFF.

As concerns this clonotype: The junction and the germline gene differ at one end; a read error may be behind it. This chain connects TRBV6-1 to TRBJ2-5; weak D call: TRBD1 (6 bases). This CDR3 is 14 amino acids long. Germline V gene data show CDR1 as MNHNS and CDR2 as SASEGT. The CDR3 reads CANSFEADRKTQYF. CDR3 bases: TGTGCCAACAGTTTTGAGGCCGACAGGAAGACCCAGTACTTC.

The V and J genes are TRBV20-1 and TRBJ2-7; TRBD1 aligns across 7 bases. Trimming cost V 5 bases and J 2 bases; bases outside gene matches: 6. Germline lookup yields CDR1 DFQATT and CDR2 SNEGSKA (reference sequence). This CDR3 spans 13 amino acids. The CDR3 is CSAGDRVAYEQYF. CDR3 DNA: TGCAGTGCTGGCGACAGGGTCGCCTACGAGCAGTACTTC.

This chain links TRBV6-5 with TRBJ2-6; D call uncertain. The germline V gene has CDR1 MNHEY and CDR2 SVGAGI. The CDR3 consists of 14 residues. Deletions cut 2 bases from V and 2 bases from J, with 4 bases between. This chain's CDR3 is CASSYAAGANVLTF. CDR3 bases: TGTGCCAGCAGTTACGCGGCTGGGGCCAACGTCCTGACTTTC.